The 23 T cell receptor beta chains below come from one sample, sequenced in a study of blood T cells in healthy people across ages. Using a J-beta primer mix together with a sample-barcoded 5' primer, a second PCR was run for roughly 7 to 11 cycles. TCRdb fed the 5' RACE reads into MiXCR, producing one record per CDR3 protein. The sample records hundreds of thousands of distinct CDR3 sequences, around 54% being singletons. Sequencing was carried out using blood. These receptors originate from a man aged 60 to 69 in good health.

J is TRBJ2-3 and V is TRBV29-1; TRBD2 aligns across 15 bases. V lost 4 bases, J lost 3 bases, and 2 bases stayed unmatched. Germline CDR1 SQVTM, CDR2 ANQGSEA. The CDR3 loop spans 15 amino acids. The CDR3 nucleotides read TGCAGCGTTGGTGGGACTAGCGGGGGGACAGATACGCAGTATTTT. It specifies CSVGGTSGGTDTQYF.

This rearrangement joins TRBV5-1 to TRBJ1-1; TRBD1 might be the D (5 bases). CDR3 length equals 13 residues. V was trimmed by 6 bases and J by 5 bases, leaving 14 bases between them. Per the germline V gene, CDR1 is SGHRS and CDR2 is YFSETQ. CDR3 coding DNA: TGCGCCAGCACCCTACAGGAGGAGACTGAAGCTTTCTTT. Its protein is CASTLQEETEAFF.

Only one count was recorded for this clonotype. The chain uses TRBV7-9 and TRBJ2-3; 7 bases align to TRBD2. Germline loops: CDR1 SEHNR, CDR2 FQNEAQ (reference sequence). After removal of 5 bases from V and 4 bases from J, the junction contained 9 bases not matched to a gene. This CDR3 contains 15 residues. Written as DNA, the CDR3 is TGTGCCAGCAGCCCGCCGGGACTAACGCCAGATACGCAGTATTTT. It translates to CASSPPGLTPDTQYF.

This clonotype was detected a few times. The V call is TRBV20-1, the J call TRBJ2-1, with 8 bases fitting TRBD2. The CDR3 consists of 15 residues. Trimming removed 7 bases from V and 7 bases from J; junction bases left unmatched: 15. The germline CDR1 and CDR2 sequences are DFQATT and SNEGSKA (reference sequence). The DNA for the CDR3 is TGCAGTGGTCAGGGTTGGAGCGGGGGATTTAATGAGCAGTTCTTC. Residues: CSGQGWSGGFNEQFF.

This chain connects TRBV11-2 to TRBJ2-7; D is possibly TRBD1 (6 bases). This CDR3 is 17 amino acids long. Germline V gene data show CDR1 as SGHAT and CDR2 as FQNNGV. V was pared by 1 base and J by 10 bases, with 26 bases between. The CDR3 nucleotides are TGTGCCAGCAGCTTAGCATCGCAGGGGACGCACTTGATGGACCAGTACTTC. It specifies CASSLASQGTHLMDQYF. Complete variable domain (other parts from reference TRBV11-2 and TRBJ2-7): EAGVAQSPRYKIIEKRQSVAFWCNPISGHATLYWYQQILGQGPKLLIQFQNNGVVDDSQLPKDRFSAERLKGVDSTLKIQPAKLEDSAVYLCASSLASQGTHLMDQYFGPGTRLTVT.

The chain has TRBV7-2 and TRBJ2-5; D is perhaps TRBD1 or TRBD2 (5 bases each). CDR3 length equals 15 residues. The V gene lost 1 base and the J gene lost 2 bases, with 11 bases spanning the gap. Germline values: CDR1 SGHTA, CDR2 FQGNSA. DNA of the CDR3: TGTGCCAGCAGCTTAGGGGGGTCGACTCAAGAGACCCAGTACTTC. Its protein is CASSLGGSTQETQYF.

J is TRBJ1-2 and V is TRBV27; 8 bases line up with TRBD1. The junction had 12 bases not matched to a gene; V was cut back by 6 bases and J by 6 bases. Germline V gives CDR1 MNHEY, CDR2 SMNVEV (reference sequence). The CDR3 is 15 residues long. The CDR3 DNA sequence: TGTGCCAGCAGGCCCCCCCAGGGGGCCCTTGATGGCTACACCTTC. Translating gives CASRPPQGALDGYTF.

The J gene is TRBJ2-5, the V gene TRBV27, with no clear D. Trimming pared 7 bases from V and 11 bases from J, leaving 14 bases between. Germline values: CDR1 MNHEY, CDR2 SMNVEV (reference sequence). The CDR3 contains 11 residues. The CDR3 is CASTRANEQYF. The DNA of the CDR3 is TGTGCCAGCACCAGAGCTAATGAGCAGTACTTC.

This clonotype was observed a few times. The gene calls are TRBV12-3 or TRBV12-4 and TRBJ2-1; tentatively, D is TRBD2 (5 bases). This CDR3 comprises 15 residues. The V end was cut by 1 base, the J end by 7 bases, with 14 bases between. The CDR3 nucleotides read TGTGCCAGCAGTTTAGGGGATAGCGTTGGAAATGAGCAGTTCTTC. Translation gives CASSLGDSVGNEQFF.

A single count supports this clonotype. The chain has TRBV6-6 and TRBJ2-7; D could derive from TRBD1 or TRBD2 (6 bases each). The DNA end favors TRBJ2-5, so the J call may be wrong. Per germline, CDR1 MNHNY and CDR2 SVGAGI (reference sequence). The CDR3 loop spans 14 amino acids. This CDR3 is CASSYSGGTETQYF. The CDR3 bases are TGTGCCAGCAGTTACTCGGGGGGCACGGAGACCCAGTACTTC.

The CDR3 sequence is CASRRSARAQYF. Written as DNA, the CDR3 is TGTGCCAGCAGGAGGTCTGCTAGGGCCCAGTACTTC. The chain employs TRBV12-3 or TRBV12-4 and TRBJ2-5; D call uncertain. The CDR3 runs 12 residues. Deletions cut 6 bases from V and 9 bases from J, with 14 bases between.

The V call is TRBV5-1, the J call TRBJ1-1, with 8 bases fitting TRBD1. Looked up from germline, CDR1 is SGHRS and CDR2 is YFSETQ. The ends lost 4 bases at V and 1 base at J; junction bases unmatched: 6. This CDR3 region has 15 residues. This CDR3 reads CASSVTGDPNTEAFF. The CDR3 DNA follows: TGCGCCAGCAGCGTGACAGGGGACCCGAACACTGAAGCTTTCTTT.

The rearrangement joins TRBV6-1 to TRBJ2-7; 8 bases align to TRBD1. V dropped 2 bases and J dropped 4; count of bases not matched to a gene: 4. Germline V gene data show CDR1 as MNHNS and CDR2 as SASEGT. The length of the CDR3 is 14 residues. The CDR3 is CASSEQGAMYEQYF. As DNA, the CDR3 is TGTGCCAGCAGTGAACAGGGGGCCATGTACGAGCAGTACTTC.

The chain employs TRBV2 and TRBJ1-2; D unclear. This CDR3 has 13 amino acids. V lost 2 bases and J lost 4, with 8 bases in between. Germline CDR1 SNHLY, CDR2 FYNNEI. CDR3 bases: TGTGCCAGCAGTGAACTTACAGTCTATGGCTACACCTTC. This gives the protein CASSELTVYGYTF.

The J gene is TRBJ2-7, the V gene TRBV5-1; D ambiguous. Trimming shortened V by 2 bases and J by 5 bases, and 14 bases separated the two germline ends. The length of the CDR3 is 14 residues. Per germline, CDR1 SGHRS and CDR2 YFSETQ. This chain's CDR3 is CASSFGRDPHEQYF. The DNA for the CDR3 is TGCGCCAGCAGCTTTGGCAGAGACCCCCACGAGCAGTACTTC.

About this clonotype: This may stem from a read error, because a much larger clone lies one nucleotide away. The chain uses TRBV20-1 and TRBJ2-1; D possibly matches TRBD1 or TRBD2 (6 bases each). CDR1 DFQATT and CDR2 SNEGSKA come from the germline V gene (reference sequence). This CDR3 has 14 amino acids. V lost 5 bases and J 7 bases, leaving 18 bases between the germline ends. The CDR3 sequence: CSAQEGGRWNEQFF. CDR3 DNA: TGCAGTGCTCAGGAGGGGGGAAGATGGAATGAGCAGTTCTTC.

The chain joins TRBV28 to TRBJ2-6; D is undetermined. The CDR3 contains 12 residues. Trimming cost V 11 bases and J 0 bases, with 5 bases left between them. The germline V gene encodes CDR1 MDHEN and CDR2 SYDVKM. CDR3 protein: CAVSSGANVLTF. The CDR3 region has the DNA TGTGCCGTTAGCTCTGGGGCCAACGTCCTGACTTTC.

This chain uses TRBV2 with TRBJ2-1; a weak D match, TRBD2 (6 bases). V was clipped by 6 bases and J by 2 bases, with 8 bases between them. Germline CDR1 is SNHLY and CDR2 is FYNNEI. The CDR3 spans 13 residues. The CDR3 loop reads CASSGEAYNEQFF. DNA for the CDR3: TGTGCCAGCAGCGGGGAGGCCTACAATGAGCAGTTCTTC. The full variable domain, in which reference TRBV2 and TRBJ2-1 provide the parts outside the CDR3, is EPEVTQTPSHQVTQMGQEVILRCVPISNHLYFYWYRQILGQKVEFLVSFYNNEISEKSEIFDDQFSVERPDGSNFTLKIRSTKLEDSAMYFCASSGEAYNEQFFGPGTRLTVL.

This sequence joins TRBV20-1 and TRBJ2-5; TRBD2 agrees at 9 bases. The CDR3 extends over 16 amino acids. The V segment lost 4 bases and the J segment 5 bases; nucleotides outside the gene matches: 14. CDR1 is DFQATT, CDR2 SNEGSKA, per germline (reference sequence). The CDR3 bases are TGCAGTGCTACCATTCTAGCGGGGTTCCAATCCGAGACCCAGTACTTC. Its translation: CSATILAGFQSETQYF.

This clonotype was seen a handful of times. The chain couples TRBV6-1 to TRBJ2-5; 10 nucleotides line up with TRBD1. The CDR3 spans 16 residues. Germline V lookup: CDR1 MNHNS, CDR2 SASEGT. The ends lost 1 base at V and 4 bases at J; junction bases unmatched: 6. This chain's CDR3 is CASSEGTGQGTETQYF. In nucleotides, the CDR3 is TGTGCCAGCAGTGAAGGGACGGGACAGGGGACAGAGACCCAGTACTTC.

This clonotype has more than one count but fewer than ten. The chain has TRBV6-1 and TRBJ2-4; 8 nucleotides line up with TRBD1. Trimming took 6 bases from V and 4 from J; bases not matched to a gene: 11. Germline lookup yields CDR1 MNHNS and CDR2 SASEGT. This CDR3 has 16 amino acids. The CDR3 here is CASRPTGGREKNIQYF. The CDR3 DNA reads TGTGCCAGCAGGCCCACAGGGGGTCGAGAGAAAAACATTCAGTACTTC.

V and J are TRBV2 and TRBJ2-6; weak D call: TRBD2 (5 bases). The CDR3 is 15 amino acids. In germline, CDR1 is SNHLY, CDR2 FYNNEI. Trimming took off 4 bases at V and 2 bases at J, with 9 bases between the two ends. CDR3 region: CASSVGSAGANVLTF. CDR3 nucleotide sequence: TGTGCCAGCAGTGTGGGGAGTGCTGGGGCCAACGTCCTGACTTTC.

This clonotype showed up just a few times. This chain connects TRBV7-2 to TRBJ1-1; tentative D call: TRBD1 (5 bases). The V end lost 5 bases, the J end lost 5 bases, and 18 bases lay between the germline ends. The V gene's germline CDR1 is SGHTA and CDR2 FQGNSA. The CDR3 runs 15 residues. CDR3 amino acids: CASSPKARAGTEAFF. The DNA for the CDR3 is TGTGCCAGCAGCCCGAAGGCCCGGGCAGGGACTGAAGCTTTCTTT.